Below are 6 T cell receptor beta chains sequenced from a single sample in a study of regulatory T cells in long-lasting Graves disease. As to time point: newly diagnosed GD, antithyroid drugs for less than 3 months. The TCR library used RNA extracted from PBMCs. CDR3-region Arm-PCR and iRepertoire HTBI primers produced the TCR beta libraries. TCRdb re-derived calls from the multiplex PCR reads in MiXCR, one entry per CDR3 protein. The sample consists of 250,000 or so distinct CDR3 sequences, around 20% of them appearing once. Material: peripheral blood mononuclear cells (PBMCs), obtained at new diagnosis, from a patient treated with antithyroid drugs. The receptors were sampled from a female donor with Graves disease.

Note on this clonotype: A single base separates this from a much larger clone, so it may be a read error. The V call is TRBV11-2, the J call TRBJ2-1; either TRBD1 or TRBD2 may supply D (7 bases each). The CDR3 covers 16 residues. Germline values: CDR1 SGHAT, CDR2 FQNNGV. V was clipped by 5 bases and J by 3 bases, with 17 bases between them. In nucleotides, the CDR3 is TGTGCCAGCAGCCCGGGGGAGGGGGCCTTCTACAATGAGCAGTTCTTC. Amino acids: CASSPGEGAFYNEQFF.

About this clonotype itself: Being one base from a much bigger clone, this may be a read error. The chain has TRBV28 and TRBJ2-7; possibly TRBD1 for D (5 bases). CDR1 and CDR2 from the germline V gene are MDHEN and SYDVKM. The CDR3 length is 15 residues. CDR3 residues: CVSSDTARASYEQYF. The DNA of the CDR3 is TGTGTCAGCAGTGACACGGCCAGGGCGTCCTACGAGCAGTACTTC. Using reference TRBV28 and TRBJ2-7 for the parts outside the CDR3, the full variable domain is DVKVTQSSRYLVKRTGEKVFLECVQDMDHENMFWYRQDPGLGLRLIYFSYDVKMKEKGDIPEGYSVSREKKERFSLILESASTNQTSMYLCVSSDTARASYEQYFGPGTRLTVT.

This chain links TRBV6-1 with TRBJ2-7; no firm D call. Trimming left V 7 bases short and J 3 bases short, with 13 bases between. The germline V gene has CDR1 MNHNS and CDR2 SASEGT. The CDR3 consists of 13 residues. The chain's CDR3 is CASTRLGSYEQYF. CDR3 DNA sequence: TGTGCCAGCACGAGACTGGGTAGCTACGAGCAGTACTTC.

This clonotype was counted between two and nine times. The genes are TRBV28 and TRBJ2-5, with TRBD1 identical over 8 bases. With 6 bases clipped from V and 5 bases from J, the junction kept 8 bases outside the gene matches. Per germline, CDR1 MDHEN and CDR2 SYDVKM. The CDR3 has 14 amino acids. The CDR3 protein is CASSSGGAYETQYF. In DNA, the CDR3 is TGTGCCAGCAGCTCAGGGGGCGCGTATGAGACCCAGTACTTC.

Many counts were recorded for this clonotype. The rearrangement joins TRBV12-3 or TRBV12-4 to TRBJ2-3; no firm D call. The V and J ends lost 3 bases and 3 bases respectively, with 4 bases between them. The CDR3 covers 12 residues. The CDR3 loop reads CASSFMTDTQYF. The CDR3 DNA follows: TGTGCCAGCAGTTTTATGACAGATACGCAGTATTTT.

This clonotype has a handful of counts. The chain has TRBV19 and TRBJ2-5; 12 bases are a match to TRBD2. There are 17 residues in the CDR3. V was clipped by 4 bases and J by 5 bases; unmatched bases: 11. Germline CDR1 is LNHDA and CDR2 is SQIVND (reference sequence). The CDR3, as DNA: TGTGCCAGTAGTAACCGGACTAGCGGGGTCCGTCGGGAGACCCAGTACTTC. Protein sequence: CASSNRTSGVRRETQYF.